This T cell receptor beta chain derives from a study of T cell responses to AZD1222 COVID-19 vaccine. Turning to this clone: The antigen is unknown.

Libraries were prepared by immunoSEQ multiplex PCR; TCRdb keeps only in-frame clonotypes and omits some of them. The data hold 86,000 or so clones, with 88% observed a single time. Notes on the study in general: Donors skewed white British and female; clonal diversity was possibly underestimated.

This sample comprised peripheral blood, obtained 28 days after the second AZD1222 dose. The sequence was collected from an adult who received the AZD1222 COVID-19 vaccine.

The DNA of the CDR3 is TGCGCCAGCAGCGAGGACAATGGCTATGGCTACACCTTC. It specifies CASSEDNGYGYTF. The rearrangement links TRBV5-1 to TRBJ1-2, with D tentatively TRBD1 (5 bases). CDR3 length equals 13 residues. V was pared by 4 bases and J by 4 bases, with 11 bases between. Germline CDR1 reads SGHRS; CDR2 reads YFSETQ.